What follows are 21 T cell receptor beta chains derived from one specimen sequenced in a study of Ad26.COV2.S vaccination and SARS-CoV-2 variants. Libraries were prepared by immunoSEQ multiplex PCR; TCRdb keeps only in-frame clonotypes and omits some of them. The data show roughly 350,000 clones, less than 90% seen once. The treatment denotes: around 19 received Ad26.COV2.S at low or high dose, single or two shots; 5 received placebo; per-sample allocation not given. Specimens were obtained on day 63 following the first vaccine or placebo injection. This material consisted of peripheral blood, taken in a trial of Ad26.COV2.S vaccine versus placebo. These receptors were obtained from a person aged 18-60 years who received the Ad26.COV2.S COVID-19 vaccine or a placebo.

In the case of this clone: The same CDR3 is also encoded by other DNA sequences in this sample. CDR3 DNA sequence: TGTGCCAGCAGCTTAGGACTAGCGGGGGGCACAGATACGCAGTATTTT. Protein product: CASSLGLAGGTDTQYF. The chain couples TRBV11-3 to TRBJ2-3; 12 nucleotides agree with TRBD2. J gave up 1 base and V 1 base, and 0 bases lay outside the gene matches. From germline, CDR1 is SGHNT and CDR2 YENEEA. The CDR3 has 16 amino acids.

The rearrangement joins TRBV5-4 to TRBJ1-1; no definite D call. CDR3 length: 15 amino acids. Trimming took 4 bases from V and 4 from J, leaving 17 bases between them. Germline values: CDR1 SGHNT, CDR2 YYREEE (reference sequence). The CDR3 loop is CASSPQAKVRTEAFF. The CDR3 region has the DNA TGTGCCAGCAGCCCCCAGGCCAAAGTGCGCACTGAAGCTTTCTTT.

This rearrangement joins TRBV18 to TRBJ2-7, with D tentatively TRBD2 (6 bases). The V gene's germline CDR1 is KGHSH and CDR2 LQKENI. The CDR3 length is 15 residues. Trimming cost V 3 bases and J 2 bases, with 14 bases left between them. CDR3 DNA sequence: TGTGCCAGCTCACCTCGGGAAGCGGGCCCCTACGAGCAGTACTTC. Its protein is CASSPREAGPYEQYF.

Turning to this clone: Distinct nucleotide sequences in the sample also encode this CDR3. The chain carries TRBV5-4 and TRBJ2-7; D perhaps matches TRBD1 (6 bases). This CDR3 region has 13 residues. The V end lost 0 bases, the J end lost 3 bases, and 7 bases lay between the germline ends. Germline CDR1 is SGHNT and CDR2 is YYREEE (reference sequence). CDR3 sequence (DNA): TGTGCCAGCAGCTTGGGACAGGACTACGAGCAGTACTTC. Translation gives CASSLGQDYEQYF. Using reference TRBV5-4 and TRBJ2-7 for the parts outside the CDR3, the full variable domain is ETGVTQSPTHLIKTRGQQVTLRCSSQSGHNTVSWYQQALGQGPQFIFQYYREEENGRGNFPPRFSGLQFPNYSSELNVNALELDDSALYLCASSLGQDYEQYFGPGTRLTVT.

This chain uses TRBV7-9 with TRBJ1-1; the D is unclear. The V gene's germline CDR1 is SEHNR and CDR2 FQNEAQ (reference sequence). This CDR3 comprises 14 residues. With 1 base removed from V and 5 bases from J, the gap between germline ends came to 11 bases. The DNA of the CDR3 is TGTGCCAGCAGCTTAGGCGGGGATCGGACTGAAGCTTTCTTT. Translated: CASSLGGDRTEAFF.

This chain links TRBV13 with TRBJ2-3; 7 bases agree with TRBD1. The CDR3 covers 14 residues. From germline, CDR1 is PRHDT and CDR2 FYEKMQ (reference sequence). The ends lost 7 bases at V and 2 bases at J; junction bases unmatched: 6. The CDR3 DNA sequence: TGTGCCAGCATAGGGACAGCTAACACAGATACGCAGTATTTT. It translates to CASIGTANTDTQYF.

The gene calls are TRBV28 and TRBJ2-2, with 8 bases matching TRBD2. CDR1 and CDR2 from the germline V gene are MDHEN and SYDVKM. J gave up 4 bases and V 8 bases, and 21 bases lay outside the gene matches. The CDR3 consists of 19 residues. CDR3 bases: TGTGCCAGCGGAACCCTTGCGGGGAGTCGGGAGGGCGGCACCGGGGAGCTGTTTTTT. Its translation is CASGTLAGSREGGTGELFF.

Turning to this clone: Other DNA sequences in the sample encode the same CDR3. J is TRBJ1-1 and V is TRBV7-9; D uncertain. Germline V CDR1 and CDR2: SEHNR, FQNEAQ (reference sequence). The CDR3 length is 13 residues. Trimming took 1 base from V and 5 from J, leaving 8 bases between them. The CDR3 coding sequence is TGTGCCAGCAGCTTAGACCGGGTAACTGAAGCTTTCTTT. Translation: CASSLDRVTEAFF.

The rearrangement uses TRBV4-3 and TRBJ2-7; TRBD1 aligns across 8 bases. CDR3 length equals 17 residues. Germline CDR1 reads LGHNA; CDR2 reads YSLEER. Trimming at V came to 1 base and at J to 3 bases, leaving 11 bases not matched to a gene. The CDR3 coding sequence is TGCGCCAGCAGCCAAGGTATGGGACAGGTGGGGCTCTACGAGCAGTACTTC. Translation gives CASSQGMGQVGLYEQYF.

For the CDR3, the DNA is TGTGCCAGCAGCTTTGACAGGGGGACTGATGAGCAGTTCTTC. Translated, it gives CASSFDRGTDEQFF. The genes are TRBV11-1 and TRBJ2-1; 9 positions agree with TRBD1. In germline, CDR1 is SGHAT, CDR2 FQDESV (reference sequence). Trimming took 3 bases from V and 8 from J; bases not matched to a gene: 5. The CDR3 is made up of 14 amino acids. The whole variable domain, filled in from reference TRBV11-1 and TRBJ2-1, reads EAEVAQSPRYKITEKSQAVAFWCDPISGHATLYWYRQILGQGPELLVQFQDESVVDDSQLPKDRFSAERLKGVDSTLKIQPAELGDSAMYLCASSFDRGTDEQFFGPGTRLTVL.

The chain combines TRBV7-8 with TRBJ1-1, with a possible D match to TRBD1 (5 bases). Trimming shortened V by 8 bases and J by 0 bases, and 10 bases separated the two germline ends. This CDR3 has 13 residues. Germline V gives CDR1 SGHVS, CDR2 FQNEAQ. The CDR3 region is CASLQGMNTEAFF. CDR3 nucleotides: TGTGCCAGCCTCCAGGGCATGAACACTGAAGCTTTCTTT.

The V and J genes are TRBV19 and TRBJ1-5, with D unclear. Per the germline V gene, CDR1 is LNHDA and CDR2 is SQIVND (reference sequence). V dropped 3 bases and J dropped 2 bases, with 8 bases sitting between them. CDR3 length: 14 residues. DNA for the CDR3: TGTGCCAGTAGTATTACAGTAGGCAATCAGCCCCAGCATTTT. Translation gives CASSITVGNQPQHF.

In its sample, this clone was seen many times. The V and J genes are TRBV20-1 and TRBJ1-1; TRBD1 might be the D (6 bases). CDR3 length: 13 residues. Germline CDR1 is DFQATT and CDR2 is SNEGSKA (reference sequence). Trimming removed 3 bases at V and 6 bases at J, with 14 bases between. CDR3 region: CSASQEGDSEAFF. In nucleotides, the CDR3 is TGCAGTGCTAGTCAGGAGGGGGACTCTGAAGCTTTCTTT.

The gene calls are TRBV10-3 and TRBJ1-4; possibly TRBD1 for D (5 bases). CDR1 and CDR2 (germline): ENHRY, SYGVKD. This CDR3 spans 13 amino acids. V was cut by 5 bases and J by 12 bases, with 16 bases left in between. The CDR3 bases are TGTGCCATCAGTTCGACAGAACGCCGTCAACTGTTTTTT. It codes for CAISSTERRQLFF.

The chain links TRBV11-3 to TRBJ2-3, with TRBD2 matching over 11 bases. V dropped 5 bases and J dropped 7; count of bases not matched to a gene: 14. The V gene's germline CDR1 is SGHNT and CDR2 YENEEA. CDR3 length: 17 residues. CDR3 region: CASSPDSLAGGGNTQYF. The DNA of the CDR3 is TGTGCCAGCAGCCCCGATTCTCTAGCGGGAGGTGGAAATACGCAGTATTTT.

V gene TRBV6-2 or TRBV6-3 combines with J gene TRBJ2-4; D remains unclear. The CDR3 is 12 amino acids. CDR1 is MNHEY and CDR2 is SVGEGT in the germline V gene. Trimming removed 5 bases at V and 6 bases at J, with 8 bases between. The chain's CDR3 is CASSRDPNIQYF. CDR3 coding DNA: TGTGCCAGCAGTAGAGACCCAAACATTCAGTACTTC.

The J gene is TRBJ1-6, the V gene TRBV18; 10 bases match TRBD1. Trimming took 4 bases from V and 5 from J; bases not matched to a gene: 5. Germline CDR1 is KGHSH and CDR2 is LQKENI. This CDR3 comprises 16 residues. DNA for the CDR3: TGTGCCAGCTCACGGGACAGGGGAAATGATAATTCACCCCTCCACTTT. Its translation is CASSRDRGNDNSPLHF.

This CDR3 is CAVTRGAPTEAFF. The CDR3 nucleotides read TGTGCCGTCACGAGGGGGGCTCCGACTGAAGCTTTCTTT. The chain employs TRBV10-3 and TRBJ1-1; weak D call: TRBD1 (6 bases). V was shortened by 11 bases and J by 5 bases, with 18 bases between the two germline ends. Germline V gene sequence: CDR1 ENHRY, CDR2 SYGVKD. This CDR3 is built from 13 residues.

This chain links TRBV7-3 with TRBJ2-3; TRBD1 agrees at 10 bases. The ends lost 4 bases at V and 5 bases at J; junction bases unmatched: 6. This CDR3 is built from 15 residues. Germline CDR1 is SGHTA and CDR2 is FQGTGA. CDR3 sequence reads: CASSYGTGDQDTQYF. As DNA, the CDR3 is TGTGCCAGCAGCTATGGGACAGGGGATCAAGATACGCAGTATTTT. Together with reference TRBV7-3 and TRBJ2-3, the CDR3 gives the full variable domain: GAGVSQTPSNKVTEKGKYVELRCDPISGHTALYWYRQSLGQGPEFLIYFQGTGAADDSGLPNDRFFAVRPEGSVSTLKIQRTERGDSAVYLCASSYGTGDQDTQYFGPGTRLTVL.

The chain couples TRBV7-2 to TRBJ2-7, with D hard to call. Germline V lookup: CDR1 SGHTA, CDR2 FQGNSA. Trimming removed 2 bases at V and 0 bases at J, with 5 bases between. This CDR3 is 13 amino acids long. DNA of the CDR3: TGTGCCAGCAGCTTAATGACCTCCTACGAGCAGTACTTC. It encodes CASSLMTSYEQYF. Full variable domain (missing parts from reference TRBV7-2 and TRBJ2-7): GAGVSQSPSNKVTEKGKDVELRCDPISGHTALYWYRQSLGQGLEFLIYFQGNSAPDKSGLPSDRFSAERTGGSVSTLTIQRTQQEDSAVYLCASSLMTSYEQYFGPGTRLTVT.

The genes are TRBV11-2 and TRBJ2-7, with 10 bases fitting TRBD1. Germline assignment: CDR1 SGHAT and CDR2 FQNNGV. The V segment lost 6 bases and the J segment 5 bases; nucleotides outside the gene matches: 13. The CDR3 has 16 amino acids. The DNA of the CDR3 is TGTGCCAGCAGTTCCGGGACAGGGGTATTGAACGACGAGCAGTACTTC. This gives the protein CASSSGTGVLNDEQYF. The full variable domain, in which reference TRBV11-2 and TRBJ2-7 provide the parts outside the CDR3, is EAGVAQSPRYKIIEKRQSVAFWCNPISGHATLYWYQQILGQGPKLLIQFQNNGVVDDSQLPKDRFSAERLKGVDSTLKIQPAKLEDSAVYLCASSSGTGVLNDEQYFGPGTRLTVT.